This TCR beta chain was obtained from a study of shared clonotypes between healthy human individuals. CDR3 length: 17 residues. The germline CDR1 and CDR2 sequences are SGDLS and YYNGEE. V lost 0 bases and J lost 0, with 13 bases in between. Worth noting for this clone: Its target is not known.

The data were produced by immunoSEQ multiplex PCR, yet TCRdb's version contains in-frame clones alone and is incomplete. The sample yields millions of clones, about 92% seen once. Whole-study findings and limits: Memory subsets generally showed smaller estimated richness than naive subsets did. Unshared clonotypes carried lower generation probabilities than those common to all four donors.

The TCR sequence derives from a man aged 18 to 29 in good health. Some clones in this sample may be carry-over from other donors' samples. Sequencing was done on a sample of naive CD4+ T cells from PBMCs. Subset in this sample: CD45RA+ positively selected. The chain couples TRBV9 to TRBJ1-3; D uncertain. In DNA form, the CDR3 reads TGTGCCAGCAGCGTAGGGGTAATGGCGGGCTCTGGAAACACCATATATTTT. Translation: CASSVGVMAGSGNTIYF.